The 20 T cell receptor delta chains listed next were all sequenced from one sample in a study of γδ T cells in repeated Plasmodium falciparum infection. Bulk repertoires came from Vgamma9/Vdelta2+ or Vdelta2-negative gammadelta T cells flow-sorted from PBMC. TCRdb fed the multiplex PCR reads into CATT to redo clone calling. The data contain roughly 86,000 delta-chain clones, approximately 1.4% of them singletons. Sequences were obtained from gamma-delta T cells from blood. These receptors all stem from a pool of human donors (malaria-infected and uninfected, not separated).

This clone was seen only a few times. A far larger clone is one nucleotide away, so this likely arose from a read error. This sample includes further DNA sequences coding for the same CDR3. V gene TRDV2 combines with J gene TRDJ1; the match to TRDD3 covers 12 bases. No J gene was available from TCRdb, and it was assigned here by a germline match of the DNA. CDR1 and CDR2 (germline): GEAIGNYY, EKD. The CDR3 extends over 22 amino acids. V shed 6 bases, J shed 2 bases, and the junction held 27 bases outside the gene matches. The CDR3 DNA reads as TGTGCCTGTTGGCATCCTACGTCTTCTAGGTCTACTGGGGGATACTTTACCGATAAACTCATCTTT. Residues: CACWHPTSSRSTGGYFTDKLIF.

A remark on this clone: A far larger clone lies a single base away; this is likely a read error. Other DNA variants within this sample encode the same CDR3. This chain uses TRDV1 with TRDJ1; D gene ambiguous. Assignment of the J gene here rests on matching the DNA to germline, because TCRdb gives none. Germline-derived CDR1 and CDR2 are TSWWSYY and QGS. The CDR3 consists of 16 residues. Trimming shortened V by 3 bases and J by 0 bases, and 14 bases separated the two germline ends. CDR3 loop: CALGEPGPPNTDKLIF. DNA of the CDR3: TGTGCTCTTGGGGAGCCAGGGCCCCCTAACACCGATAAACTCATCTTT.

At least ten counts were recorded for this clone. This sequence joins TRDV2 and TRDJ1, with D hard to call. This CDR3 is built from 14 residues. The germline V and J ends were trimmed by 6 bases and 1 base, with 14 bases remaining between them. Per the germline V gene, CDR1 is GEAIGNYY and CDR2 is EKD. CDR3 coding DNA: TGTGCCTGTCCAGAGTACGGCACCACCGATAAACTCATCTTT. This gives the protein CACPEYGTTDKLIF.

Comments on this clone: The mismatch at residue 16 between this DNA's translation and the TCRdb protein of a much larger clone likely reflects a read error; the protein shown is translated from the DNA. The chain uses TRDV1 and TRDJ1; 9 bases align to TRDD2. Matching the DNA to germline supplied the J gene, which TCRdb does not give. This CDR3 has 21 amino acids. Germline V CDR1 and CDR2: TSWWSYY, QGS. V lost 2 bases, J lost 3 bases, and 22 bases stayed unmatched. The CDR3 protein is CALGEKAFLHLVLLHADKLIF. The CDR3 DNA follows: TGTGCTCTTGGGGAAAAGGCCTTCCTACACCTAGTACTCCTTCACGCCGATAAACTCATCTTT.

The sample holds many counts of this clone. At one of its ends the junction is not consistent with the germline gene, which may arise from a read error. The same CDR3 also results from other DNA sequences found in this sample. The chain combines TRDV1 with TRDJ1; 12 nucleotides match TRDD3. The CDR3 runs to 22 residues. CDR1 is TSWWSYY and CDR2 is QGS in the germline V gene. The CDR3 bases are TGTGCTCTCAGGGCCTTCCGACGATTTCTGGGGGATACGAGCGGGTACACCGGTAAACTCATCTTT. Amino acids: CALRAFRRFLGDTSGYTGKLIF.

This clone was seen ten or more times. Other DNA variants within this sample encode the same CDR3. The gene calls are TRDV1 and TRDJ1; D is unclear. Germline loops: CDR1 TSWWSYY, CDR2 QGS. The CDR3 length is 15 residues. Trimming left V 2 bases short and J 3 bases short, with 13 bases between. CDR3 amino acids: CALGEGHASSDKLIF. For the CDR3, the DNA is TGTGCTCTTGGGGAAGGTCACGCCAGCTCCGATAAACTCATCTTT.

On this clone: The protein TCRdb lists belongs to a much larger clone and differs from this DNA's translation at residue 4, which points to a read error; the protein shown is made from the DNA. CDR3 sequence reads: CALRRAPFNFWGIHDSHSSWDTRQMFF. CDR3 DNA sequence: TGTGCTCTTAGAAGGGCTCCTTTTAATTTCTGGGGGATACACGACAGTCACTCCTCCTGGGACACCCGACAGATGTTTTTC. This chain joins TRDV1 and TRDJ3; 11 bases align to TRDD3. The J gene, left out of TCRdb, was set here by checking the DNA against germline. V was clipped by 8 bases and J by 0 bases; unmatched bases: 33. Germline loops: CDR1 TSWWSYY, CDR2 QGS. The CDR3 length is 27 residues.

This clone came up a few times. The protein TCRdb gives is from a much larger clone and does not agree with this DNA's translation at residue 4, likely a read error; the protein shown here comes from the DNA. This sequence joins TRDV3 and TRDJ1; perhaps TRDD3 as D (5 bases). Assignment of the J gene here rests on matching the DNA to germline, because TCRdb gives none. Trimming left V 4 bases short and J 0 bases short, with 15 bases between. Germline-derived CDR1 and CDR2 are TVYSNPD and GDNSRS (reference sequence). The CDR3 spans 14 residues. As DNA, the CDR3 is TGTGCCTGGGAATCCGGGGGGTACACCGATAAACTCATCTTT. This translates into CAWESGGYTDKLIF.

This clone was detected only a few times. With a far larger clone one base away, a read error is the likely cause. The same CDR3 arises from other DNA sequences in this sample as well. This sequence joins TRDV2 and TRDJ1, with TRDD3 matching over 7 bases. The J gene, missing from TCRdb, was assigned here through DNA to germline matching. This CDR3 spans 17 amino acids. CDR1 GEAIGNYY and CDR2 EKD come from the germline V gene. The CDR3 is CACDGLTGVAYTDKLIF. For the CDR3, the DNA is TGCGCCTGTGACGGGCTTACTGGGGTGGCGTACACCGATAAACTCATCTTT.

For this clone: TCRdb records a much larger clone's protein for this DNA, with a difference at residue 15 that likely arises from a read error; the protein given is the translation of the DNA. This rearrangement joins TRDV1 to TRDJ1; 9 bases are a match to TRDD3. The CDR3 contains 19 residues. Germline V lookup: CDR1 TSWWSYY, CDR2 QGS. This CDR3 is CALGELVSVVLGDTYKLIF. The CDR3 DNA is TGTGCTCTTGGGGAACTAGTATCCGTTGTACTGGGGGACACCTATAAACTCATCTTT.

In this sample, this clone turned up many times. The protein recorded in TCRdb matches a much larger clone and deviates from this DNA's translation at residue 8, suggesting a read error; the protein here is obtained by translating the DNA. This CDR3 reads CACDTVGGTLTAQLFF. Written as DNA, the CDR3 is TGTGCCTGTGACACCGTGGGGGGTACTTTGACAGCACAACTCTTCTTT. The chain uses TRDV2 and TRDJ2; possibly TRDD3 for D (6 bases). CDR1 and CDR2 (germline): GEAIGNYY, EKD. The CDR3 sequence is 16 residues long. Trimming stripped 0 bases from V and 0 bases from J, with 10 bases between.

With respect to this clone: A read error is possible here, since a much larger clone lies one base away. In nucleotides, the CDR3 is TGTGCCTGTGACACCGGCGGCTTACTGGGGACCCAAAGCTACACCCCTTTTAGCTCCTGGGACACCCGACAGATGTTCTTC. This codes for CACDTGGLLGTQSYTPFSSWDTRQMFF. The J gene has no call, while the V gene is TRDV2; the table gives TRDD3 as D, unverified against the DNA. From germline, CDR1 is GEAIGNYY and CDR2 EKD. There are 27 residues in the CDR3.

This clone was observed a handful of times. The chain carries TRDV1 and TRDJ1; 9 positions agree with TRDD2. The J gene is absent in TCRdb and was assigned here via DNA matching to germline. V lost 7 bases to trimming and J lost 7 bases; unmatched junction nucleotides: 25. Germline V CDR1 and CDR2: TSWWSYY, QGS. There are 19 residues in the CDR3. The CDR3 DNA follows: TGTGCTCTTGCCGCCTACCTTCCTACGTTTTGGGGAAGGCGGCCTAAACTCATCTTT. This gives the protein CALAAYLPTFWGRRPKLIF.

In this sample, this clone turned up a few times. A far larger clone lies a single base away; this is likely a read error. Other DNA sequences within the sample encode an identical CDR3. The chain has TRDV2 and TRDJ3; 9 nucleotides align to TRDD3. Since TCRdb gives no J gene, matching the DNA to germline was used here to assign it. V was clipped by 0 bases and J by 2 bases; unmatched bases: 13. Germline values: CDR1 GEAIGNYY, CDR2 EKD. The CDR3 contains 21 residues. CDR3 protein: CACDTGGLLGDRAWDTRQMFF. The CDR3 nucleotides are TGTGCCTGTGACACCGGCGGGCTGCTGGGGGATCGCGCCTGGGACACCCGACAGATGTTTTTC.

This clone has more than one count but fewer than ten. TCRdb lists the protein of a much larger clone for this DNA, which differs at residue 6, so this is likely a read error; the protein given here is translated from the DNA itself. This chain uses TRDV1 with TRDJ1; no clear D. The J gene is not listed in TCRdb, so it was assigned here from a DNA match to germline. This CDR3 is built from 15 residues. CDR1 is TSWWSYY and CDR2 is QGS in the germline V gene. Trimming stripped 1 base from V and 4 bases from J, with 13 bases between. The CDR3 region has the DNA TGTGCTCTTGGGGAACCCAACAGGGGCCACGATAAACTCATCTTT. Protein: CALGEPNRGHDKLIF.

As regards this clone: TCRdb records a much larger clone's protein for this DNA, with a difference at residue 3 that likely arises from a read error; the protein given is the translation of the DNA. The chain uses TRDV3 and TRDJ1; weak D call: TRDD3 (6 bases). The germline CDR1 and CDR2 sequences are TVYSNPD and GDNSRS (reference sequence). The CDR3 runs 11 residues. V was cut by 5 bases and J by 11 bases, with 18 bases left in between. This CDR3 is CAISSRGFLIF. The CDR3 nucleotides are TGTGCCATTTCCTCGAGGGGATTCCTCATCTTT.

Many counts were recorded for this clone. The rearrangement links TRDV1 to TRDJ1; 7 nucleotides agree with TRDD3. No J gene is reported in TCRdb; it was inferred here by comparing the DNA with germline. The J segment lost 0 bases and the V segment lost 7 bases, leaving 5 bases of the junction unmatched. Germline V gene lookup returns CDR1 TSWWSYY and CDR2 QGS. The length of the CDR3 is 14 residues. Written as DNA, the CDR3 is TGTGCTCTTGTCTGGGGGGCGCACACCGATAAACTCATCTTT. Translating gives CALVWGAHTDKLIF.

With respect to this clone: A read error is the likely source, as a far larger clone sits one nucleotide away. Other nucleotide sequences in the sample specify the same CDR3. The chain recombines TRDV1 with TRDJ1; TRDD3 agrees at 12 bases. TCRdb supplies no J gene; here it was assigned by aligning the nucleotide sequence to germline. The germline V gene encodes CDR1 TSWWSYY and CDR2 QGS. The CDR3 has 22 amino acids. V dropped 3 bases and J dropped 5; count of bases not matched to a gene: 25. In nucleotides, the CDR3 is TGTGCTCTTGGGGAGGGCTCTGTTTCCCTACTTCAGGTACTGGGGGATACTGATAAACTCATCTTT. Protein product: CALGEGSVSLLQVLGDTDKLIF.

As regards this clone: A read error is likely here: a far larger clone is one base away. This specimen includes other DNA sequences encoding the same CDR3. This chain uses TRDV1 with TRDJ1; 8 bases match TRDD2. TCRdb leaves out the J gene; it was filled in here by matching the DNA to germline. Germline CDR1 and CDR2: TSWWSYY and QGS. Trimming took 2 bases from V and 6 from J; bases not matched to a gene: 23. The CDR3 length is 20 residues. CDR3: CALGENFLQGSWRGTYKLIF. Here the CDR3 DNA reads TGTGCTCTTGGGGAAAACTTCCTACAAGGATCCTGGAGGGGGACGTATAAACTCATCTTT.

This clone was seen at least ten times. The chain employs TRDV1 and TRDJ2; 13 bases line up with TRDD3. V lost 2 bases and J lost 4; bases outside the gene matches: 25. Germline values: CDR1 TSWWSYY, CDR2 QGS. The CDR3 is made up of 24 amino acids. The CDR3 nucleotides read TGTGCTCTTGGGGAAGGGCCAACCCTACGGCCTGTACTGGGGGATACGATGAAGACAGCACAACTCTTCTTT. Residues: CALGEGPTLRPVLGDTMKTAQLFF.